Listed below are T cell receptor beta chains from one sample, sequenced in a study of blood T cells in healthy people across ages. Each CDR3 protein gets one entry after TCRdb re-called the 5' RACE reads with MiXCR. The table lists around 1,500,000 distinct CDR3 sequences, about 30% of them singletons. Sequenced input: blood. The receptor set was obtained from a woman aged 30 to 39 in good health. Both conserved end residues are part of each CDR3. A D gene is named only where the DNA matches it firmly. For some rows the clone size is stated as once, few or many, or as a class when expanded; others skip it.

j_call,clone_size,d_call,v_call,cdr3_nt,cdr3_aa
TRBJ2-7,few,.,TRBV18,TGTGCCAGCTCACCACGGAGGTCCTACGAGCGGTACTTC,CASSPRRSYERYF
TRBJ1-2,few,TRBD1,TRBV6-2/TRBV6-3,TGTGCCAGCAGGACAGGGGTCTATGGCTACACCTTC,CASRTGVYGYTF
TRBJ1-1,.,TRBD1,TRBV7-8,TGTGCCAGCAGCTTAGAATCGAGGGGGCGCGGGGGGAACACTGAAGCTTTCTTT,CASSLESRGRGGNTEAFF
TRBJ2-1,.,.,TRBV5-1,TGCGCCAGCAGCTACGCGCCGCCCGTCAATGAGCAGTTCTTC,CASSYAPPVNEQFF
TRBJ2-5,many,.,TRBV5-1,TGCGCCAGCAGCTTGGGGGCCGGTAGGGAGGAGACCCAGTACTTC,CASSLGAGREETQYF
TRBJ1-1,.,TRBD1,TRBV15,TGTGCCACCAGCAAGGACAGGGGGACTGAAGCTTTCTTT,CATSKDRGTEAFF
TRBJ2-5,.,TRBD1,TRBV5-1,TGCGCCAGCAGCCCGGACGGCCTAGGGGGCGAGACCCAGTACTTC,CASSPDGLGGETQYF
TRBJ1-2,few,.,TRBV9,TGTGCCAGCAGCGAGAGGGAGGGGGGCTTGGTGTCTGGCTACACCTTC,CASSEREGGLVSGYTF
TRBJ2-7,.,.,TRBV14,TGTGCCAGCAGCCAAGAAGCCAGCGTGGTCTCCTACAATGAGCAGTACTTC,CASSQEASVVSYNEQYF
TRBJ2-1,.,TRBD2,TRBV29-1,TGCAGCGTTGAAGGGACTAGGGATTACAATGAGCAGTTCTTC,CSVEGTRDYNEQFF
TRBJ2-3,few,TRBD1,TRBV29-1,TGCAGCTGTGGACAGGGAGAGCGGACGCAGTATTTT,CSCGQGERTQYF
TRBJ2-4,few,.,TRBV10-1,TGCGCCAGCAGTGAGTCACGAGAGAACGACAATGAGCAGTACTTC,CASSESRENDNEQYF
TRBJ1-1,.,TRBD1,TRBV9,TGTGCCAGCAGCTCACAGGACAGGACGAACACTGAAGCTTTCTTT,CASSSQDRTNTEAFF
TRBJ2-5,few,TRBD2,TRBV5-1,TGCGCCAGCAGCGTAGGACTAGCGGAGAAAGAGACCCAGTACTTC,CASSVGLAEKETQYF
TRBJ2-5,few,.,TRBV15,TGTGCCACCAGCCTACAGAATTACCAAGAGACCCAGTACTTC,CATSLQNYQETQYF
TRBJ1-2,once,.,TRBV5-1,TGCGCCAGCGAGGGTACTTCAGCTAACTACGACTACACCTTC,CASEGTSANYDYTF
TRBJ2-7,few,.,TRBV20-1,TGCAGTGCTCCCCGGGCAGGGAGCTCCTACGAGCAGTACTTC,CSAPRAGSSYEQYF
TRBJ2-2,.,.,TRBV5-1,TGCGCCAGCAGCGTCTCCGGGCCGAACACCGGGGAGCTGTTTTTT,CASSVSGPNTGELFF
TRBJ2-1,many,TRBD2,TRBV5-1,TGTGCCAGCAGCTCGACTAGCGGGAGATACAATGAGCAGTTCTTC,CASSSTSGRYNEQFF
TRBJ1-1,.,TRBD1,TRBV2,TGTGCCAGCAGTGAAGCAGGGACAGGGTGGAACACTGAAGCTTTCTTT,CASSEAGTGWNTEAFF
TRBJ2-6,few,.,TRBV5-1,TGCGCCAGCAGCTTGGTATGGGGGGGGGCCAACGTCCTGACTTTC,CASSLVWGGANVLTF
TRBJ1-1,few,.,TRBV3-1,TGTGCCAGCAGCCAAGATCGGGGAGGGGACACTGAAGCTTTCTTT,CASSQDRGGDTEAFF
TRBJ2-7,.,.,TRBV10-3,TGTGCCATCAGCGCCGGGACTTCTCTCTACGAGCAGTACTTC,CAISAGTSLYEQYF
TRBJ1-2,few,.,TRBV20-1,TGCAGTGCTAGACCCGGGGAGGGGGTGCCGAACGGCCACACCTTC,CSARPGEGVPNGHTF
TRBJ2-7,many,TRBD1,TRBV15,TGTGCCACCAGCAGGGGACAGAACGAGCAGTACTTC,CATSRGQNEQYF
TRBJ1-5,few,.,TRBV20-1,TGCAGTGCTAGAGATCTGAGGGGTCAGCCCCAGCATTTT,CSARDLRGQPQHF
TRBJ1-2,.,.,TRBV7-2,TGTGCCATTACGCGGCAGCCTAACTATGGCTACACCTTC,CAITRQPNYGYTF
TRBJ2-7,.,.,TRBV20-1,TGCAGTGCTAGAGATGGTAGGGGGGTTTACGAGCAGTACTTC,CSARDGRGVYEQYF
TRBJ2-7,few,.,TRBV23-1,TGCGCCAGCAGTCAAAGTCCCCAGGGTGGCGAGCAGTACTTC,CASSQSPQGGEQYF
TRBJ1-4,few,.,TRBV6-5,TGTGCCAGCAGTTACGTCTGGGACGAAAAACTGTTTTTT,CASSYVWDEKLFF
TRBJ2-1,few,TRBD2,TRBV20-1,TGCAGTGCCAGACGGACTAGCGGATATTACAATGAGCAGTTCTTC,CSARRTSGYYNEQFF
TRBJ1-2,few,.,TRBV28,TGTGCCAGCAGTTATCCCCGGGACTACTATGGCTACACCTTC,CASSYPRDYYGYTF
TRBJ1-3,.,.,TRBV12-3/TRBV12-4,TGTGCCAGCAGCCTTCAACCGGGGACTTCTGGAAACACCATATATTTT,CASSLQPGTSGNTIYF
TRBJ2-7,few,TRBD2,TRBV9,TGTGCCAGCAGCGCCCTAGCGGGGTCCTACGAGCAGTACTTC,CASSALAGSYEQYF
TRBJ2-5,.,TRBD2,TRBV4-1,TGCGCCAGCAGCCAAGAGACGGGACTAGCGGGGGGAAGTGAGACCCAGTACTTC,CASSQETGLAGGSETQYF
TRBJ1-6,many,TRBD1,TRBV6-5,TGTGCCAGCAGCTCGACAGGGGGGAAGTCACCCCTCCACTTT,CASSSTGGKSPLHF
TRBJ2-1,many,.,TRBV9,TGTGCCAGCAGCCACCGGGACCCGGGGTACAATGAGCAGTTCTTC,CASSHRDPGYNEQFF
TRBJ2-7,few,.,TRBV11-2,TGTGCCAGCAGCTCCCCCGGGAATCCGCGGTACGAGCAGTACTTC,CASSSPGNPRYEQYF
TRBJ1-1,few,.,TRBV5-1,TGCGCCAGCAGCTTGGACGGACTCCTAAGGACTGAAGCTTTCTTT,CASSLDGLLRTEAFF
TRBJ2-1,many,.,TRBV5-1,TGCGCCAGCAGTAACCTTCCGGGGCCGTCCTACAATGAGCAGTTCTTC,CASSNLPGPSYNEQFF
TRBJ2-1,few,TRBD2,TRBV12-3/TRBV12-4,TGTGCCAGCAGTTTAGGAATAGCGGGGGGGAGTGAGCAGTTCTTC,CASSLGIAGGSEQFF
TRBJ1-1,few,.,TRBV7-9,TGTGCCAGCAGCGATCAGGGTTTCGGAGCTTTCTTT,CASSDQGFGAFF
TRBJ2-5,.,.,TRBV5-1,TGCGCCAGCAGCTTGTCTGAGGCCGGGGAGACCCAGTACTTC,CASSLSEAGETQYF
TRBJ2-1,few,TRBD2,TRBV27,TGTGCCAGCAGGTGGGGGGGTGGTGAGCAGTTCTTC,CASRWGGGEQFF
TRBJ2-1,few,.,TRBV6-5,TGTGCCAGCAGTTACTTTGGACCGGGGAGCTCCTACAATGAGCAGTTCTTC,CASSYFGPGSSYNEQFF